This T cell receptor beta chain stems from a study of early T cells in non-severe SARS-CoV-2 infection. Researchers attached unique molecular identifiers to individual cDNA molecules. One entry per CDR3 protein results from TCRdb running MiXCR on the 5' RACE reads. This table has over 60,000 distinct CDR3 sequences, around 14% appearing once. Study-wide results and limits: VDJdb-based annotation leaned toward anti-spike CD8 responses and missed private and CD4 specificities.

Comments on this clonotype: What it recognizes is unknown.

This TCR was recovered from an adult who was a healthcare worker with PCR-confirmed SARS-CoV-2 infection or an uninfected control (not recorded which). The sequenced material came from whole blood.

The CDR3 here is CASSLQRGQETQYF. CDR3 in DNA: TGTGCCAGCAGCCTTCAGCGGGGACAAGAGACCCAGTACTTC. This chain joins TRBV7-6 and TRBJ2-5; 7 bases map to TRBD2. This CDR3 has 14 residues. V gave up 5 bases and J gave up 2 bases; unmatched junction bases: 5. The germline V gene has CDR1 SGHVS and CDR2 FNYEAQ.